The 20 T cell receptor beta chains reported below all come from one sample, sequenced in a study of blood T cell repertoires in COVID-19. The assay was immunoSEQ multiplex PCR, and TCRdb's table has in-frame clones only and misses some. The sample records about 150,000 clones, roughly 80% being singletons. The sample consisted of peripheral blood. The receptors here all came from a man aged 18 to 35 with active or convalescent COVID-19.

This clone was picked up a small number of times. V and J are TRBV12-5 and TRBJ2-1; no reliable D call. The V end lost 0 bases, the J end lost 4 bases, and 19 bases lay between the germline ends. Per germline, CDR1 LGHNT and CDR2 FRNRAP. This CDR3 comprises 18 residues. The CDR3 DNA sequence: TGTGCTAGTGGTTTGGTACCCGGAGTGGAGTCCCTTTACAATGAGCAGTTCTTC. Its protein product is CASGLVPGVESLYNEQFF.

Notes on this clone: Other DNA sequences of this sample code for an identical CDR3. The rearrangement joins TRBV11-2 to TRBJ1-1, with 7 bases identical to TRBD1. The V and J ends lost 4 bases and 5 bases, in that order; junction bases with no gene match: 4. CDR1 is SGHAT, CDR2 FQNNGV, per germline. CDR3 length: 13 amino acids. CDR3: CASSSGQQTEAFF. The CDR3 DNA reads as TGTGCCAGCAGCTCGGGACAGCAGACTGAAGCTTTCTTT.

The rearrangement joins TRBV5-4 to TRBJ2-1; D might be TRBD2 (7 bases). CDR1 is SGHNT, CDR2 YYREEE, per germline (reference sequence). The CDR3 runs to 15 residues. Trimming left V 2 bases short and J 7 bases short, with 16 bases between. The CDR3 here is CASSFGGARSNEQFF. In DNA, the CDR3 is TGTGCCAGCAGCTTTGGGGGGGCGAGGAGTAATGAGCAGTTCTTC.

The chain employs TRBV4-1 and TRBJ2-5; TRBD1 aligns across 7 bases. V shed 3 bases, J shed 4 bases, and the junction held 2 bases outside the gene matches. The length of the CDR3 is 13 residues. Germline V gene lookup returns CDR1 MGHRA and CDR2 YSYEKL. The CDR3: CASSQAGGETQYF. CDR3 nucleotides: TGCGCCAGCAGCCAGGCAGGGGGAGAGACCCAGTACTTC.

The V call is TRBV5-4, the J call TRBJ1-2; 9 bases align to TRBD1. This CDR3 comprises 14 residues. V was pared by 2 bases and J by 8 bases, with 7 bases of the junction left unmatched. CDR1 SGHNT and CDR2 YYREEE come from the germline V gene (reference sequence). Here the CDR3 DNA reads TGTGCCAGCAGCTTCTCTACAGGGGGCCAAGGCTACACCTTC. It codes for CASSFSTGGQGYTF.

The J gene is TRBJ2-7, the V gene TRBV7-6; a weak D match, TRBD2 (6 bases). Trimming removed 4 bases at V and 5 bases at J, with 18 bases between. CDR1 and CDR2 from the germline V gene are SGHVS and FNYEAQ. CDR3 length: 15 residues. The CDR3 bases are TGTGCCAGCAGCTCCGGACTTTACCTAGCGCACGAGCAGTACTTC. It yields the protein CASSSGLYLAHEQYF.

The chain carries TRBV12-3 or TRBV12-4 and TRBJ2-5; TRBD2 is a possible D gene (5 bases). There are 13 residues in the CDR3. V gave up 4 bases and J gave up 7 bases, with 13 bases separating them. The CDR3 DNA reads as TGTGCCAGCAGTTCACCGGGTGGAGGGACCCAGTACTTC. This codes for CASSSPGGGTQYF.

This rearrangement joins TRBV3-1 (or the pseudogene TRBV3-2) to TRBJ2-2, with D perhaps TRBD2 (6 bases). The germline CDR1 and CDR2 sequences are LGHDT and YNNKEL (reference sequence). The V end was cut by 7 bases, the J end by 0 bases, with 12 bases between. This CDR3 comprises 15 residues. CDR3 in DNA: TGTGCCAGCACCCGGGACTGGTCGAACACCGGGGAGCTGTTTTTT. Protein product: CASTRDWSNTGELFF.

The CDR3 DNA follows: TGTGCCAGCAGCCGGGACAGGGGCGGGAGGGCCTACAATGAGCAGTTCTTC. Protein product: CASSRDRGGRAYNEQFF. V is TRBV3-1 (or the pseudogene TRBV3-2) and J is TRBJ2-1, with D possibly matching TRBD1 (10 bases). The germline V and J ends were trimmed by 4 bases and 2 bases, with 18 bases remaining between them. Germline CDR1 reads LGHDT; CDR2 reads YNNKEL (reference sequence). The CDR3 sequence is 17 residues long.

The chain joins TRBV7-7 to TRBJ2-5, with 10 nucleotides matching TRBD2. CDR3 length equals 18 residues. Per the germline V gene, CDR1 is SSHAT and CDR2 is FNYEAQ (reference sequence). The junction had 13 bases not matched to a gene; V was cut back by 1 base and J by 5 bases. CDR3 protein: CASSLGAVAGGRGETQYF. The CDR3 nucleotides read TGTGCCAGCAGCTTAGGGGCGGTAGCGGGGGGCCGTGGGGAGACCCAGTACTTC. The complete variable domain, with remaining parts taken from reference TRBV7-7 and TRBJ2-5, reads GAGVSQSPRYKVTKRGQDVTLRCDPISSHATLYWYQQALGQGPEFLTYFNYEAQPDKSGLPSDRFSAERPEGSISTLTIQRTEQRDSAMYRCASSLGAVAGGRGETQYFGPGTRLLVL.

The V gene is TRBV7-9, the J gene TRBJ2-2; 8 positions match TRBD2. The J segment lost 3 bases and the V segment lost 11 bases, leaving 5 bases of the junction unmatched. Germline CDR1 and CDR2: SEHNR and FQNEAQ (reference sequence). The CDR3 extends over 13 amino acids. The CDR3 sequence: CARAGADTGELFF. The CDR3 DNA reads as TGTGCCCGAGCGGGGGCGGACACCGGGGAGCTGTTTTTT.

The V call is TRBV6-5, the J call TRBJ1-6, with D possibly matching TRBD1 (5 bases). This CDR3 spans 13 amino acids. Trimming took off 5 bases at V and 7 bases at J, with 9 bases between the two ends. The V gene's germline CDR1 is MNHEY and CDR2 SVGAGI. In nucleotides, the CDR3 is TGTGCCAGCAGTATACAGGAGAATTCACCCCTCCACTTT. This codes for CASSIQENSPLHF.

A single count supports this clone. V usage is TRBV3-1 (or the pseudogene TRBV3-2) and J usage is TRBJ1-1; 7 nucleotides agree with TRBD1. V shed 6 bases and J 0 bases; nucleotides not matched to a gene: 4. Germline V lookup: CDR1 LGHDT, CDR2 YNNKEL (reference sequence). The CDR3 has 14 amino acids. CDR3 amino acids: CASSLDRVNTEAFF. The CDR3 DNA reads TGTGCCAGCAGTCTTGACAGGGTGAACACTGAAGCTTTCTTT.

This clone was detected a few times. The chain combines TRBV7-2 with TRBJ1-4, with TRBD1 as a possible D gene (6 bases). V was shortened by 4 bases and J by 0 bases, with 12 bases between the two germline ends. Germline V gives CDR1 SGHTA, CDR2 FQGNSA. CDR3 length: 16 residues. The CDR3, as DNA: TGTGCCAGCAGCTCTCAGGGGCGGGCAACTAATGAAAAACTGTTTTTT. Translated: CASSSQGRATNEKLFF.

The chain recombines TRBV24-1 with TRBJ2-1, with 7 bases fitting TRBD2. Trimming cost V 6 bases and J 0 bases; bases outside gene matches: 4. Germline V gene sequence: CDR1 KGHDR, CDR2 SFDVKD. CDR3 length: 15 residues. The CDR3, as DNA: TGTGCCACCAGTTCCTCTAGCGGCTCCTACAATGAGCAGTTCTTC. It encodes CATSSSSGSYNEQFF.

The rearrangement uses TRBV30 and TRBJ2-7; a possible D gene is TRBD1 (5 bases). Germline V gene lookup returns CDR1 GTSNPN and CDR2 SVGIG (reference sequence). Trimming left V 3 bases short and J 3 bases short, with 12 bases between. The CDR3 is made up of 13 amino acids. This chain's CDR3 is CAWRNDRNYEQYF. DNA of the CDR3: TGTGCCTGGAGAAACGACAGAAACTACGAGCAGTACTTC.

In DNA, the CDR3 is TGTGCCAGCAGTTACTCGGTGCCACAGGGCAATCAGCCCCAGCATTTT. The encoded protein is CASSYSVPQGNQPQHF. The J gene is TRBJ1-5, the V gene TRBV6-5; D might be TRBD1 (5 bases). V was cut by 0 bases and J by 2 bases, with 11 bases left in between. CDR1 MNHEY and CDR2 SVGAGI come from the germline V gene. The CDR3 loop spans 16 amino acids.

The chain uses TRBV28 and TRBJ2-2; D possibly corresponds to TRBD1 (6 bases). The CDR3 extends over 16 amino acids. Germline CDR1 reads MDHEN; CDR2 reads SYDVKM. Trimming shortened V by 3 bases and J by 1 base, and 12 bases separated the two germline ends. The CDR3 bases are TGTGCCAGCAGTTTTGGACAGTCGATGAACACCGGGGAGCTGTTTTTT. The encoded protein is CASSFGQSMNTGELFF. Full variable domain (rest looked up from reference TRBV28 and TRBJ2-2): DVKVTQSSRYLVKRTGEKVFLECVQDMDHENMFWYRQDPGLGLRLIYFSYDVKMKEKGDIPEGYSVSREKKERFSLILESASTNQTSMYLCASSFGQSMNTGELFFGEGSRLTVL.

The gene calls are TRBV5-4 and TRBJ2-7; 11 nucleotides agree with TRBD1. Germline assignment: CDR1 SGHNT and CDR2 YYREEE (reference sequence). The length of the CDR3 is 14 residues. Losses at the gene ends were 5 bases for V and 7 bases for J; bases not matched to a gene: 8. The DNA of the CDR3 is TGTGCCAGCAGGCCCGGGACAGGGGGTAGAGAGCAGTACTTC. It yields the protein CASRPGTGGREQYF. The whole variable domain, filled in from reference TRBV5-4 and TRBJ2-7, reads ETGVTQSPTHLIKTRGQQVTLRCSSQSGHNTVSWYQQALGQGPQFIFQYYREEENGRGNFPPRFSGLQFPNYSSELNVNALELDDSALYLCASRPGTGGREQYFGPGTRLTVT.

This clone has only one observation. The genes are TRBV11-3 and TRBJ1-1; a possible D gene is TRBD1 (6 bases). Germline assignment: CDR1 SGHNT and CDR2 YENEEA. This CDR3 has 14 residues. Trimming removed 3 bases from V and 1 base from J, with 9 bases in between. The CDR3 region is CASSLDRTNTEAFF. The CDR3 DNA reads as TGTGCCAGCAGCTTGGACAGAACGAACACTGAAGCTTTCTTT.